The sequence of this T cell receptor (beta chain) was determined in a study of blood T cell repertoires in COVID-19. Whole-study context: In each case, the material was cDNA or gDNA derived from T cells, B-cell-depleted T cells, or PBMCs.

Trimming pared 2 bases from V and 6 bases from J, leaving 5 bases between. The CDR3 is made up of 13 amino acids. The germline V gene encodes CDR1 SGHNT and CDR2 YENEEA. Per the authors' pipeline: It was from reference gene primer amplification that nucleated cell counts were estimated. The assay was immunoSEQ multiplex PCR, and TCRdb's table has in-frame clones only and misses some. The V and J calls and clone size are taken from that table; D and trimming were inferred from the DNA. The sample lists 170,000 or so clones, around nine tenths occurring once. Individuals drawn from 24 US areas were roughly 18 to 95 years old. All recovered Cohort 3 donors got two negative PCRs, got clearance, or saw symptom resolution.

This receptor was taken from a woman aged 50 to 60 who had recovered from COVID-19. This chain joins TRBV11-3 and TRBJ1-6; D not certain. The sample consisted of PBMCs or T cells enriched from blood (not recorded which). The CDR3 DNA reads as TGTGCCAGCAGCTTAAAGCCTAATTCACCCCTCCACTTT. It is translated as CASSLKPNSPLHF.